These 30 T cell receptor beta chains originate from one sample sequenced in a study of T cells after yellow fever vaccination. TCRdb re-called the 5' RACE reads with MiXCR, one entry per CDR3 protein. The sample has some 260,000 distinct CDR3 sequences, 5.2% seen once. Sequencing used CD4+ T cells sorted from PBMCs, obtained on the day of the yellow fever booster vaccination. The source is a man aged 18-30 years who received the YFV17D yellow fever vaccine.

This clonotype was detected ten times or more. This sequence joins TRBV11-2 and TRBJ1-1; D remains unclear. V dropped 1 base and J dropped 10 bases, with 10 bases sitting between them. The germline V gene has CDR1 SGHAT and CDR2 FQNNGV. This CDR3 is built from 12 residues. The CDR3 nucleotides are TGTGCCAGCAGCTTAGCCCTAAGTAGAGCTTTCTTT. Amino acid sequence: CASSLALSRAFF.

The chain recombines TRBV7-2 with TRBJ2-5; a weak D match, TRBD2 (6 bases). The germline gives CDR1 SGHTA, CDR2 FQGNSA. This CDR3 comprises 13 residues. The V gene lost 4 bases and the J gene lost 2 bases, with 8 bases spanning the gap. CDR3 amino acids: CASSSGLQETQYF. CDR3 DNA: TGTGCCAGCAGCTCGGGACTGCAAGAGACCCAGTACTTC.

The table lists this clonotype with many counts. CDR3 in amino acids: CSARVPPGLGKPQHF. The CDR3 DNA is TGCAGTGCTAGAGTCCCCCCGGGCTTGGGAAAGCCCCAGCATTTT. The chain couples TRBV20-1 to TRBJ1-5; D is unclear. This CDR3 is built from 15 residues. Germline CDR1 and CDR2: DFQATT and SNEGSKA (reference sequence). Trimming stripped 1 base from V and 8 bases from J, with 18 bases between.

The chain recombines TRBV7-2 with TRBJ2-5; no firm D call. Germline CDR1 SGHTA, CDR2 FQGNSA. V was cut by 1 base and J by 5 bases, with 11 bases left in between. This CDR3 is 14 amino acids long. The CDR3, as DNA: TGTGCCAGCAGCTTAGGGACCCCCGGGGAGACCCAGTACTTC. It translates to CASSLGTPGETQYF.

This clonotype was picked up a small number of times. CDR3 DNA: TGTGCCAGCAGTAAGGGCCGGGGCCCGACTGATAGGGAGACCCAGTACTTC. The encoded protein is CASSKGRGPTDRETQYF. J is TRBJ2-5 and V is TRBV6-2 or TRBV6-3; D is perhaps TRBD1 or TRBD2 (5 bases each). Looked up from germline, CDR1 is MNHEY and CDR2 is SVGEGT. This CDR3 is built from 17 residues. The ends were cut back, 5 bases at V and 5 bases at J, with 24 bases in the middle.

This clonotype was seen a handful of times. The rearrangement links TRBV9 to TRBJ2-3, with 14 bases identical to TRBD2. V dropped 2 bases and J dropped 0; count of bases not matched to a gene: 8. Germline V gene lookup returns CDR1 SGDLS and CDR2 YYNGEE. The CDR3 loop spans 19 amino acids. This CDR3 reads CASSVYPGTSGGSTDTQYF. The CDR3 coding sequence is TGTGCCAGCAGCGTGTACCCCGGGACTAGCGGGGGTAGCACAGATACGCAGTATTTT.

This clonotype was seen many times. The V and J genes are TRBV12-3 or TRBV12-4 and TRBJ2-5; possibly TRBD1 for D (5 bases). Trimming took off 5 bases at V and 0 bases at J, with 10 bases between the two ends. This CDR3 is 14 amino acids long. The CDR3 is CASSPGANQETQYF. The CDR3 DNA reads TGTGCCAGCAGTCCTGGGGCCAACCAAGAGACCCAGTACTTC.

This clonotype was seen a handful of times. The V call is TRBV4-1, the J call TRBJ1-3; D gene unclear. With 5 bases removed from V and 3 bases from J, the gap between germline ends came to 14 bases. The CDR3 totals 15 residues. Germline loops: CDR1 MGHRA, CDR2 YSYEKL. This CDR3 is CASSSSWAGGNTIYF. CDR3 DNA: TGCGCCAGCAGCTCCTCTTGGGCAGGTGGAAACACCATATATTTT.

This clonotype was observed many times. CDR3 loop: CSARPSGKETQYF. The CDR3 bases are TGCAGTGCTAGACCTAGCGGGAAAGAGACCCAGTACTTC. The V and J genes are TRBV20-1 and TRBJ2-5; TRBD2 matches 9 bases. Trimming cost V 2 bases and J 3 bases; bases outside gene matches: 1. This CDR3 has 13 residues. Germline assignment: CDR1 DFQATT and CDR2 SNEGSKA (reference sequence).

The rearrangement uses TRBV29-1 and TRBJ1-2; D is unresolved. The CDR3 is made up of 13 amino acids. The germline CDR1 and CDR2 sequences are SQVTM and ANQGSEA. V was cut by 5 bases and J by 3 bases, with 13 bases left in between. Here the CDR3 DNA reads TGCAGCGTTTTTGGCGGAGAGTACTATGGCTACACCTTC. Protein sequence: CSVFGGEYYGYTF. The whole variable domain, filled in from reference TRBV29-1 and TRBJ1-2, reads SAVISQKPSRDICQRGTSLTIQCQVDSQVTMMFWYRQQPGQSLTLIATANQGSEATYESGFVIDKFPISRPNLTFSTLTVSNMSPEDSSIYLCSVFGGEYYGYTFGSGTRLTVV.

This clonotype has at least ten counts. J is TRBJ2-7 and V is TRBV5-1, with 11 bases aligning to TRBD1. J gave up 0 bases and V 4 bases, and 9 bases lay outside the gene matches. The CDR3 extends over 17 amino acids. Germline V gene data show CDR1 as SGHRS and CDR2 as YFSETQ. The CDR3 DNA is TGCGCCAGCAGCCCCGGGGGGACAGGGGGGAGCTCCTACGAGCAGTACTTC. As protein: CASSPGGTGGSSYEQYF.

This clonotype was detected ten times or more. The chain links TRBV11-2 to TRBJ2-7; tentative D call: TRBD2 (5 bases). The CDR3 runs to 14 residues. CDR1 is SGHAT and CDR2 is FQNNGV in the germline V gene. Trimming stripped 1 base from V and 5 bases from J, with 12 bases between. In DNA form, the CDR3 reads TGTGCCAGCAGCTTAGTTGGGTCTAGCCACGAGCAGTACTTC. Translated, it gives CASSLVGSSHEQYF.

This clonotype appeared a few times. The V and J genes are TRBV7-9 and TRBJ1-4; weak D call: TRBD1 (5 bases). Deletions cut 4 bases from V and 6 bases from J, with 12 bases between. From germline, CDR1 is SEHNR and CDR2 FQNEAQ (reference sequence). The CDR3 has 14 amino acids. This CDR3 reads CASSSSGSDEKLFF. DNA for the CDR3: TGTGCCAGCAGCTCTTCAGGGTCGGATGAAAAACTGTTTTTT. Filled out from reference TRBV7-9 and TRBJ1-4, the complete variable domain reads DTGVSQNPRHKITKRGQNVTFRCDPISEHNRLYWYRQTLGQGPEFLTYFQNEAQLEKSRLLSDRFSAERPKGSFSTLEIQRTEQGDSAMYLCASSSSGSDEKLFFGSGTQLSVL.

Many counts were recorded for this clonotype. The junction departs from the called germline gene at one end, perhaps through a read error. This chain uses TRBV12-3 or TRBV12-4 with TRBJ2-3; 12 nucleotides align to TRBD2. The CDR3 length is 14 residues. CDR3 protein: CASSLAGGPGTQYF. CDR3 bases: TGTGCCAGCAGTCTAGCGGGGGGGCCGGGTACGCAGTATTTT.

This clonotype was recorded at least ten times. The chain combines TRBV4-3 with TRBJ2-3; 9 nucleotides agree with TRBD1. The CDR3 runs to 15 residues. Germline CDR1 and CDR2: LGHNA and YSLEER. V lost 1 base to trimming and J lost 5 bases; unmatched junction nucleotides: 4. CDR3 in DNA: TGCGCCAGCAGCCAAGGTACAGGGGGCAGAGATACGCAGTATTTT. The encoded protein is CASSQGTGGRDTQYF.

This clonotype has only a few counts. The rearrangement links TRBV10-3 to TRBJ1-1; D is perhaps TRBD1 (5 bases). Between the trimmed V and J ends, which lost 4 bases and 3 bases, there was a span of 12 bases. Germline V gene data show CDR1 as ENHRY and CDR2 as SYGVKD. The CDR3 is 14 residues long. This CDR3 reads CAISGRGGDTEAFF. CDR3 DNA: TGTGCCATCAGTGGACGCGGGGGGGACACTGAAGCTTTCTTT.

This clonotype was seen many times. CDR3 nucleotide sequence: TGCAGCGTTGAAGCTCACAGCTACGAGCAGTACTTC. It encodes CSVEAHSYEQYF. The V call is TRBV29-1, the J call TRBJ2-7; D is unclear. This CDR3 comprises 12 residues. CDR1 SQVTM and CDR2 ANQGSEA come from the germline V gene. V gave up 1 base and J gave up 3 bases, with 7 bases separating them.

This clonotype was found a few times. The chain joins TRBV18 to TRBJ1-4, with 7 bases that match TRBD1. Germline CDR1 KGHSH, CDR2 LQKENI. V trimming: 2 bases; J trimming: 8 bases; junction bases outside the gene matches: 8. The CDR3 extends over 15 amino acids. The CDR3 loop is CASSPSRQGREKLFF. CDR3 DNA: TGTGCCAGCTCACCATCCCGACAGGGTCGGGAAAAACTGTTTTTT.

This clonotype was seen many times. This chain joins TRBV4-1 and TRBJ2-5; tentatively, D is TRBD2 (7 bases). This CDR3 is 18 amino acids long. Germline V gene sequence: CDR1 MGHRA, CDR2 YSYEKL. V gave up 3 bases and J gave up 0 bases, with 20 bases separating them. The CDR3 sequence is CASSQGGGGGDYQETQYF. For the CDR3, the DNA is TGCGCCAGCAGCCAGGGGGGGGGCGGCGGGGACTACCAAGAGACCCAGTACTTC.

The chain carries TRBV21-1 and TRBJ2-7. TRBV21-1 is labeled a pseudogene. The CDR3 has 9 residues. CDR3 amino acids: CAIPYEQYV. Written as DNA, the CDR3 is TGTGCCATCCCCTACGAGCAGTACGTC.

The genes are TRBV7-2 and TRBJ1-6, with TRBD1 matching over 9 bases. V shed 4 bases and J 0 bases; nucleotides not matched to a gene: 16. Germline values: CDR1 SGHTA, CDR2 FQGNSA. This CDR3 is built from 21 residues. DNA of the CDR3: TGTGCCAGCAGCTACCGGACGGGGAGGACAGGGGACCCCTCCTATAATTCACCCCTCCACTTT. Translating it yields CASSYRTGRTGDPSYNSPLHF. Supplemented by reference TRBV7-2 and TRBJ1-6, the full variable domain reads GAGVSQSPSNKVTEKGKDVELRCDPISGHTALYWYRQSLGQGLEFLIYFQGNSAPDKSGLPSDRFSAERTGGSVSTLTIQRTQQEDSAVYLCASSYRTGRTGDPSYNSPLHFGNGTRLTVT.

This clonotype was seen ten or more times. The chain is built from TRBV7-8 and TRBJ2-7; 8 positions agree with TRBD1. After removal of 2 bases from V and 6 bases from J, the junction contained 6 bases not matched to a gene. CDR3 length equals 14 residues. Germline CDR1 and CDR2: SGHVS and FQNEAQ. In nucleotides, the CDR3 is TGTGCCAGCAGCTTACAGGGGGCGCATGGCGAGCAGTACTTC. Protein sequence: CASSLQGAHGEQYF.

This clonotype has ten or more counts. The chain carries TRBV4-2 and TRBJ2-3; 7 bases match TRBD2. The CDR3 totals 17 residues. The germline V gene has CDR1 LGHNA and CDR2 YNFKEQ. V trimming: 3 bases; J trimming: 5 bases; junction bases outside the gene matches: 14. The CDR3 sequence is CASSHAVSGVAIDTQYF. The CDR3 bases are TGTGCCAGCAGCCACGCTGTGAGCGGGGTGGCTATAGATACGCAGTATTTT.

The chain employs TRBV6-2 or TRBV6-3 and TRBJ2-3; tentatively, D is TRBD1 (5 bases). CDR3 length: 14 residues. V was pared by 1 base and J by 6 bases, with 11 bases between. Per germline, CDR1 MNHEY and CDR2 SVGEGT. This CDR3 is CASSYWQGTDTQYF. DNA of the CDR3: TGTGCCAGCAGTTACTGGCAGGGTACGGATACGCAGTATTTT.

This clonotype was found a few times. V gene TRBV6-2 or TRBV6-3 combines with J gene TRBJ2-1, with D perhaps matching TRBD1 (6 bases). V lost 6 bases, J lost 2 bases, and 17 bases lay in between. The CDR3 consists of 16 residues. Germline assignment: CDR1 MNHEY and CDR2 SVGEGT. CDR3 in DNA: TGTGCCAGCAGGTCCCAGGGGTATTTTGCCTACAATGAGCAGTTCTTC. The encoded protein is CASRSQGYFAYNEQFF.

In its sample, this clonotype was seen a few times. The chain couples TRBV6-1 to TRBJ1-5; D is unresolved. The CDR3 covers 15 residues. Germline CDR1 MNHNS, CDR2 SASEGT. Between the trimmed V and J ends, which lost 6 bases and 1 base, there was a span of 13 bases. The CDR3 sequence is CASSPYGVSNQPQHF. The CDR3 DNA reads as TGTGCCAGCAGCCCCTATGGGGTCAGCAATCAGCCCCAGCATTTT.

This clonotype came up a few times. The CDR3 is CASSPGGRGYTF. The CDR3 region has the DNA TGTGCCAGCAGCCCCGGAGGGCGAGGCTACACCTTC. The J gene is TRBJ1-2, the V gene TRBV7-2; D gene unclear. Trimming took 5 bases from V and 8 from J, leaving 12 bases between them. CDR1 and CDR2 from the germline V gene are SGHTA and FQGNSA. CDR3 length: 12 residues.

The sample holds a few counts of this clonotype. The chain is built from TRBV5-6 and TRBJ1-2; 8 bases match TRBD1. This CDR3 contains 14 residues. With V trimmed by 4 bases and J by 3 bases, 5 bases remained unmatched. Germline CDR1 SGHDT, CDR2 YYEEEE. The CDR3 nucleotides read TGTGCCAGCAGCCGGGACAGGAGTTACTATGGCTACACCTTC. Protein product: CASSRDRSYYGYTF.

This clonotype was detected many times. The J gene is TRBJ1-6, the V gene TRBV12-3 or TRBV12-4; the D is unclear. The germline V and J ends were trimmed by 6 bases and 9 bases, with 12 bases remaining between them. The CDR3 has 13 residues. For the CDR3, the DNA is TGTGCCAGCAGCTCCGCCCGCGGTTCACCCCTCCACTTT. Protein: CASSSARGSPLHF.

This clonotype was detected many times. The rearrangement uses TRBV5-6 and TRBJ2-2; tentatively, D is TRBD1 (5 bases). Trimming stripped 3 bases from V and 0 bases from J, with 12 bases between. The germline gives CDR1 SGHDT, CDR2 YYEEEE. The CDR3 is made up of 16 amino acids. The CDR3 here is CASSSYRLANTGELFF. In DNA form, the CDR3 reads TGTGCCAGCAGCTCCTACAGGCTCGCGAACACCGGGGAGCTGTTTTTT. The whole variable domain, remainder taken from reference TRBV5-6 and TRBJ2-2, is DAGVTQSPTHLIKTRGQQVTLRCSPKSGHDTVSWYQQALGQGPQFIFQYYEEEERQRGNFPDRFSGHQFPNYSSELNVNALLLGDSALYLCASSSYRLANTGELFFGEGSRLTVL.